Listed below are T cell receptor beta chains from one sample, sequenced in a study of glioma-infiltrating T cells. TCRdb reprocessed the multiplex PCR reads via MiXCR and lists one record per CDR3 protein. The repertoire holds about 45,000 distinct CDR3 sequences, with under 25% as singletons. Specimen: glioma tissue, nonneoplastic brain tissue, or PBMCs (not recorded which). These TCRs come from a human donor with low-grade glioma or glioblastoma, undergoing nonglioma brain surgery, or in good health (not recorded which). The CDR3 runs from the conserved cysteine through the conserved F or W. The D gene is left open where the match is weak. Not every row has a clone size; where given, it reads once, few, many or a size class.

CDR3nt: TGCAGCGTTGCCCCGGCGAGGACCTACAATGAGCAGTTCTTC
CDR3aa: CSVAPARTYNEQFF
v_gene: TRBV29-1
abundance: few
d_gene: .
j_gene: TRBJ2-1

CDR3nt: TGCAGCGTCGCCACCGGGACCTTAAGGGCTAACTATGGCTACACCTTC
CDR3aa: CSVATGTLRANYGYTF
v_gene: TRBV29-1
abundance: few
d_gene: .
j_gene: TRBJ1-2

CDR3nt: TGCGCCAGCAGCCAAGTCCAAGGCGTCGGTGAGCAGCCCCAGCATTTT
CDR3aa: CASSQVQGVGEQPQHF
v_gene: TRBV4-1
abundance: many
d_gene: .
j_gene: TRBJ1-5

CDR3nt: TGCAGTGCATGCGGACTAGCGGGAGGAACCGGGGAGCTGTTTTTT
CDR3aa: CSACGLAGGTGELFF
v_gene: TRBV20-1
abundance: .
d_gene: TRBD2
j_gene: TRBJ2-2

CDR3nt: TGCAGCGTTGAAGAGTGGACAACGGAGACCCAGTACTTC
CDR3aa: CSVEEWTTETQYF
v_gene: TRBV29-1
abundance: .
d_gene: .
j_gene: TRBJ2-5

CDR3nt: TGCAGTGCTAGAGATAACTACGAGCAGTACTTC
CDR3aa: CSARDNYEQYF
v_gene: TRBV20-1
abundance: many
d_gene: .
j_gene: TRBJ2-7

CDR3nt: TGTGCCAGCAGCCCCACCGGACAGGGCTACGAGCAGTACTTC
CDR3aa: CASSPTGQGYEQYF
v_gene: TRBV9
abundance: few
d_gene: TRBD1
j_gene: TRBJ2-7

CDR3nt: TGCAGCGTTGAAAAGGGACAGGGAGTCGGGCAGTACTTC
CDR3aa: CSVEKGQGVGQYF
v_gene: TRBV29-1
abundance: .
d_gene: TRBD1
j_gene: TRBJ2-7

CDR3nt: TGCAGTGCTAGAAAGGCCAAAAATGAGCAGTTCTTC
CDR3aa: CSARKAKNEQFF
v_gene: TRBV20-1
abundance: many
d_gene: .
j_gene: TRBJ2-1

CDR3nt: TGTGCCAGCAGTTTACCGGGAACTAGTCGCTACGAGCAGTACTTC
CDR3aa: CASSLPGTSRYEQYF
v_gene: TRBV28
abundance: many
d_gene: .
j_gene: TRBJ2-7

CDR3nt: TGTGCCAGCAACCGGGACAGGGGCGCGAACGAGCAGTACTTC
CDR3aa: CASNRDRGANEQYF
v_gene: TRBV6-1
abundance: many
d_gene: TRBD1
j_gene: TRBJ2-7

CDR3nt: TGTGCCAGCAGGGAAACTAGCGGAACGAACAATGAGCAGTTCTTC
CDR3aa: CASRETSGTNNEQFF
v_gene: TRBV2
abundance: many
d_gene: TRBD2
j_gene: TRBJ2-1

CDR3nt: TGCAGTGCTAGTCAGGGGGCCGACGAGCAGTACTTC
CDR3aa: CSASQGADEQYF
v_gene: TRBV20-1
abundance: medium-sized
d_gene: TRBD1
j_gene: TRBJ2-7

CDR3nt: TGCGCCAGCAGCCCGGAACCGGCCTCCTACAATGAGCAGGTCTTC
CDR3aa: CASSPEPASYNEQVF
v_gene: TRBV4-1
abundance: .
d_gene: .
j_gene: TRBJ2-1

CDR3nt: TGCGCCAGCAGTGAGGTCCAGGTGTCCACTGAAGCTTTCTTT
CDR3aa: CASSEVQVSTEAFF
v_gene: TRBV10-2
abundance: many
d_gene: .
j_gene: TRBJ1-1

CDR3nt: TGTGCCAGCAGTTTAAACCCTAGCCAAGAGACCCAGTACTTC
CDR3aa: CASSLNPSQETQYF
v_gene: TRBV12-3/TRBV12-4
abundance: .
d_gene: .
j_gene: TRBJ2-5

CDR3nt: TGCAGCGTTGAATATTCGACAGGGGGAGAGACCCGGTACTTC
CDR3aa: CSVEYSTGGETRYF
v_gene: TRBV29-1
abundance: .
d_gene: TRBD1
j_gene: TRBJ2-5

CDR3nt: TGTGCCAGCACACCGGGGGGTGCAGATACGCAGTATTTT
CDR3aa: CASTPGGADTQYF
v_gene: TRBV7-2
abundance: many
d_gene: TRBD2
j_gene: TRBJ2-3

CDR3nt: TGTGCCAGGAATCGGGACCGGAAAAATCGCCATCAGCCCCAGCATTTT
CDR3aa: CARNRDRKNRHQPQHF
v_gene: TRBV2
abundance: .
d_gene: .
j_gene: TRBJ1-5

CDR3nt: TGTGCCTGGAGTGGGTCTAGCGGCTCGCAGTATTTT
CDR3aa: CAWSGSSGSQYF
v_gene: TRBV30
abundance: .
d_gene: TRBD2
j_gene: TRBJ2-3

CDR3nt: TGTGCCAGCAGTTTAGACAGGGGGTCCTACAATGAGCAGTTCTTC
CDR3aa: CASSLDRGSYNEQFF
v_gene: TRBV5-4
abundance: many
d_gene: TRBD1
j_gene: TRBJ2-1

CDR3nt: TGTGCCAGCAGCTTAGTAGGTTTACCCTATGGCTACACCTTC
CDR3aa: CASSLVGLPYGYTF
v_gene: TRBV7-9
abundance: many
d_gene: .
j_gene: TRBJ1-2

CDR3nt: TGCAGTGGTGCTCGGGGGGGCAGAGATACGCAGTATTTT
CDR3aa: CSGARGGRDTQYF
v_gene: TRBV20-1
abundance: many
d_gene: TRBD2
j_gene: TRBJ2-3

CDR3nt: TGTGCCAGCAGCTTGGTGGGCGACAGTGAGCAGTTCTTC
CDR3aa: CASSLVGDSEQFF
v_gene: TRBV5-5
abundance: .
d_gene: .
j_gene: TRBJ2-1

CDR3nt: TGTGCCAGCTCACCAATCAGACAGGGGGCAAATGAGCAGTTCTTC
CDR3aa: CASSPIRQGANEQFF
v_gene: TRBV18
abundance: many
d_gene: TRBD1
j_gene: TRBJ2-1

CDR3nt: TGTGCCAGCAGCTCGGATTATTTCGGGGAGCTGTTTTTT
CDR3aa: CASSSDYFGELFF
v_gene: TRBV7-2
abundance: many
d_gene: .
j_gene: TRBJ2-2

CDR3nt: TGTGCCAGCAGCGTCCGGCAGTCCTACGAGCAGTACTTC
CDR3aa: CASSVRQSYEQYF
v_gene: TRBV7-9
abundance: many
d_gene: .
j_gene: TRBJ2-7

CDR3nt: TGTGCCAGCTCACCATCGGGACGGACAAACACTGAAGCTTTCTTT
CDR3aa: CASSPSGRTNTEAFF
v_gene: TRBV18
abundance: many
d_gene: .
j_gene: TRBJ1-1